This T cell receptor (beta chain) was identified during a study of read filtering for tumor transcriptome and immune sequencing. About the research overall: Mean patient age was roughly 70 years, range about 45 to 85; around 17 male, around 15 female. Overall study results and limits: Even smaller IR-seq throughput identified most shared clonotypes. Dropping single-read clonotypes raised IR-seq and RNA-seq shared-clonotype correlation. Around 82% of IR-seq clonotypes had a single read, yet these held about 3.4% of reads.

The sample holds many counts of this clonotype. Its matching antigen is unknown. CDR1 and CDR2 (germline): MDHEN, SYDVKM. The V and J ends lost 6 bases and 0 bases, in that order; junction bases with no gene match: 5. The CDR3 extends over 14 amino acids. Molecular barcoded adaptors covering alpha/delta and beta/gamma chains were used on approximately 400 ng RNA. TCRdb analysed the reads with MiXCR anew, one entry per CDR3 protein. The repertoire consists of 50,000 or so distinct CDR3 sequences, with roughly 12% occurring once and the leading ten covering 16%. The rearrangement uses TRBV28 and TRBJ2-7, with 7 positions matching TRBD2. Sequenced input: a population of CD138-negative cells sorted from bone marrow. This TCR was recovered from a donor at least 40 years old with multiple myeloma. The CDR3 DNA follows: TGTGCCAGCAGGATATGGACTAGCTCCTACGAGCAGTACTTC. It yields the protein CASRIWTSSYEQYF.